The rows below give T cell receptor beta chains drawn from one sample of a study of control samples from healthy donors and cancer patients. The assay was immunoSEQ multiplex PCR, and TCRdb's table has in-frame clones only and misses some. This sample has 80,000 to 100,000 clones, with just over 85% found just once. The material sequenced was blood. The receptors were sampled from a man aged 30 to 39 in good health. Each CDR3 is given with its conserved first and last residue. Each record gives: J gene, V gene, D gene, clone size, CDR3 protein, CDR3 DNA. The D gene is left open where the match is weak. Clone size, where shown, is once, few, many, or a class for clones that have expanded.

TRBJ1-2 TRBV7-9 - - CASSPSEVSNYGYTF TGTGCCAGCAGCCCATCCGAGGTATCTAACTATGGCTACACCTTC
TRBJ2-5 TRBV28 TRBD1 - CASSLAGTGQETQYF TGTGCCAGCAGTTTAGCCGGGACAGGCCAAGAGACCCAGTACTTC
TRBJ1-1 TRBV12-3/TRBV12-4 TRBD1 - CASRGTGNTEAFF TGTGCCAGCAGGGGGACAGGGAACACTGAAGCTTTCTTT
TRBJ1-1 TRBV9 TRBD1 - CASSLGGRTEAFF TGTGCCAGCAGCCTAGGGGGCCGGACTGAAGCTTTCTTT
TRBJ2-3 TRBV11-2 - - CASSLDFAGTDTQYF TGTGCCAGCAGCTTAGATTTCGCTGGCACAGATACGCAGTATTTT
TRBJ1-1 TRBV27 - - CASSLSRQVNTEAFF TGTGCCAGCAGTTTATCGAGACAGGTGAACACTGAAGCTTTCTTT
TRBJ1-1 TRBV3-1/TRBV3-2 - - CASSQAGRTEAFF TGTGCCAGCAGCCAAGCGGGCCGCACTGAAGCTTTCTTT
TRBJ2-1 TRBV4-1 - - CASSQVGVGLSYNEQFF TGCGCCAGCAGCCAAGTCGGTGTGGGCCTCTCCTACAATGAGCAGTTCTTC
TRBJ2-7 TRBV29-1 - - CSVRGYDEQYF TGCAGCGTCCGGGGATATGACGAGCAGTACTTC
TRBJ2-2 TRBV6-5 - once CASRKHDRELFF TGTGCCAGCAGAAAACATGACCGGGAGCTGTTTTTT
TRBJ1-2 TRBV5-4 - - CASSLGQVLNYGYTF TGTGCCAGCAGCTTGGGACAAGTTCTTAACTATGGCTACACCTTC
TRBJ2-1 TRBV7-6 TRBD2 - CASSPGLAGAYNEQFF TGTGCCAGCAGCCCTGGACTAGCGGGAGCTTACAATGAGCAGTTCTTC